Shown below are 10 T cell receptor beta chains from a single sample sequenced in a study of metastatic and nonmetastatic thyroid tumors. All patients were treatment-naive before thyroid surgery. TCRdb ran MiXCR on the PCR reads. Among about 21,000 clones, about a quarter were seen once, and the ten largest hold more than 6%. Input material: blood. These receptors were obtained from a female donor with papillary thyroid cancer or a benign thyroid nodule (not recorded which). Some clones in this sample may be carry-over from other donors' samples.

V usage is TRBV6-1 and J usage is TRBJ2-2; 8 bases match TRBD1. V was pared by 7 bases and J by 7 bases, with 5 bases of the junction left unmatched. From germline, CDR1 is MNHNS and CDR2 SASEGT. The CDR3 loop spans 13 amino acids. The CDR3 protein is CASIVDRGGELFF. The CDR3 DNA reads TGTGCCAGCATAGTAGACAGGGGCGGGGAGCTGTTTTTT.

At least ten counts were recorded for this clone. This chain joins TRBV3-1 and TRBJ2-4, with 9 bases aligning to TRBD2. CDR3 length: 17 residues. Germline values: CDR1 LGHDT, CDR2 YNNKEL (reference sequence). The V and J ends lost 0 bases and 0 bases, in that order; junction bases with no gene match: 3. CDR3 loop: CASSQDSSGIAKNIQYF. The CDR3 DNA follows: TGTGCCAGCAGCCAAGATTCTAGCGGGATAGCCAAAAACATTCAGTACTTC.

Ten or more counts support this clone. The chain uses TRBV4-1 and TRBJ1-5; unclear D gene. V shed 0 bases and J shed 0 bases, with 15 bases lying between them. This CDR3 has 18 residues. Germline CDR1 and CDR2: MGHRA and YSYEKL. The CDR3 region has the DNA TGCGCCAGCAGCCAAGATCTTTCTTCCGATAATAGCAATCAGCCCCAGCATTTT. This translates into CASSQDLSSDNSNQPQHF.

This clone was counted at least ten times. V usage is TRBV3-1 and J usage is TRBJ2-5; 11 bases map to TRBD2. The germline V gene encodes CDR1 LGHDT and CDR2 YNNKEL (reference sequence). The CDR3 has 15 residues. V lost 5 bases and J lost 3; bases outside the gene matches: 5. CDR3 residues: CASSGTSGNKETQYF. CDR3 in DNA: TGTGCCAGCAGCGGGACTAGCGGAAATAAAGAGACCCAGTACTTC.

This clone showed up just once. The J gene is TRBJ2-7, the V gene TRBV5-1, with 8 bases aligning to TRBD1. V was pared by 4 bases and J by 6 bases, with 3 bases of the junction left unmatched. The CDR3 extends over 12 amino acids. The germline gives CDR1 SGHRS, CDR2 YFSETQ. The CDR3 protein is CASSVDRGEQYF. The CDR3 bases are TGCGCCAGCAGCGTCGACAGGGGCGAGCAGTACTTC.

A note on this clone: Possible read error: a much larger clone is one base away. Other DNA sequences in the sample encode the same CDR3. The J gene is TRBJ2-7, the V gene TRBV7-9; 8 bases are shared with TRBD2. The CDR3 contains 15 residues. Looked up from germline, CDR1 is SEHNR and CDR2 is FQNEAQ (reference sequence). This CDR3 reads CASSFGRAGVAEQYF. CDR3 bases: TGTGCTAGCAGCTTCGGTAGAGCGGGAGTGGCCGAGCAGTACTTC.

The CDR3 region has the DNA TGCAGTGCTAGAGCGCCGGGACTACGCGCCGGGGAGCTGTTTTTT. The encoded protein is CSARAPGLRAGELFF. This chain joins TRBV20-1 and TRBJ2-2, with TRBD2 identical over 7 bases. Germline V gene lookup returns CDR1 DFQATT and CDR2 SNEGSKA (reference sequence). The CDR3 has 15 amino acids. The junction had 8 bases not matched to a gene; V was cut back by 1 base and J by 6 bases.

This clone has a handful of counts. V and J are TRBV28 and TRBJ1-2, with D hard to call. The V gene lost 4 bases and the J gene lost 10 bases, with 7 bases spanning the gap. The CDR3 is made up of 10 amino acids. Germline assignment: CDR1 MDHEN and CDR2 SYDVKM. CDR3 sequence (DNA): TGTGCCAGCAGTTCAGAGGACTACACCTTC. This sequence encodes CASSSEDYTF.

The chain uses TRBV28 and TRBJ1-2, with D perhaps matching TRBD1 (6 bases). This CDR3 has 14 residues. Germline V gene lookup returns CDR1 MDHEN and CDR2 SYDVKM. Trimming removed 3 bases from V and 2 bases from J, with 10 bases in between. CDR3 nucleotides: TGTGCCAGCAGTTTCGGCAGGGGCAACTATGGCTACACCTTC. Its protein is CASSFGRGNYGYTF.

This clone appeared many times. The V gene is TRBV4-1, the J gene TRBJ1-5, with D uncertain. Germline V gene lookup returns CDR1 MGHRA and CDR2 YSYEKL. The CDR3 extends over 15 amino acids. The V end lost 0 bases, the J end lost 0 bases, and 6 bases lay between the germline ends. The chain's CDR3 is CASSQDMGSNQPQHF. The DNA of the CDR3 is TGCGCCAGCAGCCAAGATATGGGTAGCAATCAGCCCCAGCATTTT.